Included here is one T cell receptor beta chain sequence, with context. The CDR3 is 15 residues long. V lost 0 bases to trimming and J lost 4 bases, with 11 bases between them. CDR1 and CDR2 from the germline V gene are SGHRS and YFSETQ. This entry comes from a study of blood T cell repertoires in COVID-19. Original processing notes: Amplification with reference gene primers provided the estimates of nucleated cell counts. TCRdb's table, derived via immunoSEQ multiplex PCR, lists solely in-frame clones and lacks some. V and J calls and clone size are as listed in that table; D and trimming were resolved from the DNA. This sample has tens of thousands of clones; approximately 87% occur once, and the top ten carry 6% to 9.5%.

The rearrangement joins TRBV5-1 to TRBJ2-1; D remains unclear. The receptor was isolated from a human donor with acute or convalescent COVID-19. The donor label of this sample is uncertain. Input material: peripheral blood. This CDR3 reads CASSLDSPSYNEQFF. DNA for the CDR3: TGCGCCAGCAGCTTGGACAGTCCGAGTTACAATGAGCAGTTCTTC. The variable domain in full, with the rest retrieved from reference TRBV5-1 and TRBJ2-1, is KAGVTQTPRYLIKTRGQQVTLSCSPISGHRSVSWYQQTPGQGLQFLFEYFSETQRNKGNFPGRFSGRQFSNSRSEMNVSTLELGDSALYLCASSLDSPSYNEQFFGPGTRLTVL.